Listed below are T cell receptor beta chains from one sample, sequenced in a study of CD8 T cell repertoires and HIV-1 epitope variants. Profiling relied on immunoSEQ multiplex PCR, and the TCRdb table lists in-frame clones only, not all of them. The sample holds approximately 4,800 clones, roughly 60% seen once. No antigen has been identified for these receptors. Sequencing was performed on cultured CD8+ T cells derived from PBMCs. The receptor source for this set is a male donor with HIV. Both conserved end residues are part of each CDR3.

cdr3_aa,cdr3_length,v_call,j_call
CASSFLDRGGEQYF,14,TRBV7-3,TRBJ2-7
CASSGTGPEGSPLHF,15,TRBV6-6,TRBJ1-6
CASSQDPPDLDYGYTF,16,TRBV7-3,TRBJ1-2
CSARTWDNYEQYF,13,TRBV29-1,TRBJ2-7
CASSLDGASEQFF,13,TRBV7-2,TRBJ2-1
CASSIGVTDLSSYNSPLHF,19,TRBV19,TRBJ1-6
CASSSDRGYQPQHF,14,TRBV27,TRBJ1-5
CASSSPGQESKETQYF,16,TRBV28,TRBJ2-5
CASSIGSGSNTGELFF,16,TRBV19,TRBJ2-2
CASSPWIGNEQFF,13,TRBV27,TRBJ2-1
CASSLGPDTYEQYF,14,TRBV5-4,TRBJ2-7
CASSEVLPGSSYNNEQFF,18,TRBV2,TRBJ2-1
CASSVGQGYEQYF,13,TRBV19,TRBJ2-7
CASSPQSGRIYEQFF,15,TRBV18,TRBJ2-1
CASSSGNTDTQYF,13,TRBV7-7,TRBJ2-3
CASSPVPDIGRAQPQHF,17,TRBV5-1,TRBJ1-5
CATDRGGSPLHF,12,TRBV28,TRBJ1-6
CAIMLDTGGPGYGYTF,16,TRBV10-3,TRBJ1-2
CASSQDPPDLDYGYTF,16,TRBV7-2,TRBJ1-2
CASSETLAGTDTQYF,15,TRBV10-2,TRBJ2-3
CASSSRPNEQFF,12,TRBV5-6,TRBJ2-1
CASSARGQETQYF,13,TRBV2,TRBJ2-5
CASSLAGQGSYNEQFF,16,TRBV7-3,TRBJ2-1
CASSIVAGAVDTQYF,15,TRBV19,TRBJ2-3
CASSSGSYQETQYF,14,TRBV27,TRBJ2-5
CATSRDRGTQVYGYTF,16,TRBV15,TRBJ1-2
CASSAPGLAGGGTGELFF,18,TRBV9,TRBJ2-2
CASSWTFALNTEAFF,15,TRBV6-5,TRBJ1-1
CATSRDNAGTEAFF,14,TRBV15,TRBJ1-1
CASSPKRASTEAFF,14,TRBV13,TRBJ1-1
CATGDGSGNTDTQYF,15,TRBV15,TRBJ2-3
CASSLGMNTEAFF,13,TRBV13,TRBJ1-1
CASSDSGTSGADTQYF,16,TRBV6-4,TRBJ2-3
CASSVGGGTYEQYF,14,TRBV9,TRBJ2-7